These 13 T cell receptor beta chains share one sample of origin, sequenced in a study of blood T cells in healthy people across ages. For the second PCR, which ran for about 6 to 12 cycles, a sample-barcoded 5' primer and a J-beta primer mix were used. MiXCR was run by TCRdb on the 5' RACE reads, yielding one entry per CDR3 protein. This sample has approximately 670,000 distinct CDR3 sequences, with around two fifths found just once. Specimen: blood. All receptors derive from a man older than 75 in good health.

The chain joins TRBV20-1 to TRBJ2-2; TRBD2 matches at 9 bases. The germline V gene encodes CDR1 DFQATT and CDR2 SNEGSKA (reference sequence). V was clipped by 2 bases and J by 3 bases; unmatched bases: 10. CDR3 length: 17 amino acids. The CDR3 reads CSARKIAGDLDTGELFF. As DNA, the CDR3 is TGCAGTGCTAGAAAGATAGCGGGAGACCTAGACACCGGGGAGCTGTTTTTT.

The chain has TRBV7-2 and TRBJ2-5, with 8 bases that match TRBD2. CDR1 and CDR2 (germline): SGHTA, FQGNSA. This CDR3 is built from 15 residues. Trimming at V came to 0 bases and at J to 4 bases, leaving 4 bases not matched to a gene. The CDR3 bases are TGTGCCAGCAGCTTAGCGATTAGCGGGGCAGAGACCCAGTACTTC. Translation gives CASSLAISGAETQYF.

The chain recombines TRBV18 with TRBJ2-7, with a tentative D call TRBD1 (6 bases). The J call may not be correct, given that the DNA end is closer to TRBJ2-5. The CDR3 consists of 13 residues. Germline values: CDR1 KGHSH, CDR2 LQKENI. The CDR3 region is CASSNQGQETQYF. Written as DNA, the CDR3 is TGTGCCAGCTCAAACCAGGGGCAAGAGACCCAGTACTTC.

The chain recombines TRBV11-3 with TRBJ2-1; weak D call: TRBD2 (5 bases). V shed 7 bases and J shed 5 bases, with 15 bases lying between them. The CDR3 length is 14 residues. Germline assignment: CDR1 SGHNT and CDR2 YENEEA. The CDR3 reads CASKKSGSNNEQFF. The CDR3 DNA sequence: TGTGCCAGCAAGAAAAGCGGTTCCAACAATGAGCAGTTCTTC.

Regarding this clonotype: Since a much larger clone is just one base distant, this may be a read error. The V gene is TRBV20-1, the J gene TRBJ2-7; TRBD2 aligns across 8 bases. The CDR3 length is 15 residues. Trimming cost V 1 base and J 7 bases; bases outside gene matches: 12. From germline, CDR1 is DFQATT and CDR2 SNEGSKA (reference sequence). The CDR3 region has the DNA TGCAGTGCTAGAGGGGCGGGAGGAATTGACAATGAGCAGTACTTC. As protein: CSARGAGGIDNEQYF.

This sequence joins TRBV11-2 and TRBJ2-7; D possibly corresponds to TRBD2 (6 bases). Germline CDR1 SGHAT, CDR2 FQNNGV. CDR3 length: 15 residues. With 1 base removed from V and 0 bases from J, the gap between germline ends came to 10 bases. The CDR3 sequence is CASSLVGGLSYEQYF. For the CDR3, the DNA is TGTGCCAGCAGCTTAGTGGGGGGTCTCTCCTACGAGCAGTACTTC. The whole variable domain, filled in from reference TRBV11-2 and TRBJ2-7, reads EAGVAQSPRYKIIEKRQSVAFWCNPISGHATLYWYQQILGQGPKLLIQFQNNGVVDDSQLPKDRFSAERLKGVDSTLKIQPAKLEDSAVYLCASSLVGGLSYEQYFGPGTRLTVT.

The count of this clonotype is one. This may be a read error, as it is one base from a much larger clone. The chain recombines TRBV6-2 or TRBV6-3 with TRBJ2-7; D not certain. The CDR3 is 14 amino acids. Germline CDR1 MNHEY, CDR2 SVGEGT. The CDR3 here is CASSYSRPSDEQYF. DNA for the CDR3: TGTGCCAGCAGTTACTCGAGGCCCTCCGACGAGCAGTACTTC.

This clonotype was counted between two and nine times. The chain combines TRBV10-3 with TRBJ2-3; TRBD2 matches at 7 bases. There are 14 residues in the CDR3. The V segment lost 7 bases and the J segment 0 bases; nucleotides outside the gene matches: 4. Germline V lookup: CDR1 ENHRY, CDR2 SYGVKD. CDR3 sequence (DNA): TGTGCCATCAAGCGGGAATTGAGCACAGATACGCAGTATTTT. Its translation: CAIKRELSTDTQYF.

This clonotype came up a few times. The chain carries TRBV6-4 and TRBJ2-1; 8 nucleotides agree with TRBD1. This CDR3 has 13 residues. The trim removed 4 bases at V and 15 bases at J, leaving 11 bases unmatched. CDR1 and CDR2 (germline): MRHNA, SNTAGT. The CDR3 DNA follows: TGTGCCAGCAGTGCCATAGAAGGACAGGGTAGGTTCTTC. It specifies CASSAIEGQGRFF.

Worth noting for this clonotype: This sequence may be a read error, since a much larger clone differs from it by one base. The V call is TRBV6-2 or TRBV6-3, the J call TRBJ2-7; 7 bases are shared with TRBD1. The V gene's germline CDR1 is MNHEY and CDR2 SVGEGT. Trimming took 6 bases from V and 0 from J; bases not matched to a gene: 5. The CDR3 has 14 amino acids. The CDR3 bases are TGTGCCAGCAGCGGGACAGTGATCTCCTACGAGCAGTACTTC. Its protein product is CASSGTVISYEQYF.

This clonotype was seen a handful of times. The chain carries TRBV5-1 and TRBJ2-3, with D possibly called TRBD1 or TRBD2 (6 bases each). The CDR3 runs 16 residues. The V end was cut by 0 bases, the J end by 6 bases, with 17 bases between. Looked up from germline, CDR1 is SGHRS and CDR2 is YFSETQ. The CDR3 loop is CASSLVGPTGADTQYF. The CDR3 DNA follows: TGCGCCAGCAGCTTGGTCGGCCCAACGGGGGCTGATACGCAGTATTTT.

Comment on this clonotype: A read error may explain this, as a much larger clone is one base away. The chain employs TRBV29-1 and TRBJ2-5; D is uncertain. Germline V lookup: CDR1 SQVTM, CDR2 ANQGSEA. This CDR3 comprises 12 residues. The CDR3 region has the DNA TGCAGCGCCCAGGTGGGGATGGAGACCCGGTACTTC. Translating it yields CSAQVGMETRYF.

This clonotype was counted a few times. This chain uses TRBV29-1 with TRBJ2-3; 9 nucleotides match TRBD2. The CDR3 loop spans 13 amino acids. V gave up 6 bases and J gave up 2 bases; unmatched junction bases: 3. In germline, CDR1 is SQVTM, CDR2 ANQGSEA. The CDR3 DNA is TGCAGCGTGAAGCGGGGGGCCACAGATACGCAGTATTTT. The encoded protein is CSVKRGATDTQYF.